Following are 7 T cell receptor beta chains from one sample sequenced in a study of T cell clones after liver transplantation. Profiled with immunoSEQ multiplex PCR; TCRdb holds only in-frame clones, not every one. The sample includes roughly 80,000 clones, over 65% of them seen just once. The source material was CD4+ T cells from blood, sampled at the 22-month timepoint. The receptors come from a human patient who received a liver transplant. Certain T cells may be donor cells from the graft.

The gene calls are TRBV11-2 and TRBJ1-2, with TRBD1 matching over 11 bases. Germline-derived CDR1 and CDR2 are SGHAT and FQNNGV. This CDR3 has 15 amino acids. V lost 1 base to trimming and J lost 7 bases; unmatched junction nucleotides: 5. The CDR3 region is CASSLGEGTGGGYTF. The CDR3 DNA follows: TGTGCCAGCAGCTTAGGGGAAGGGACAGGGGGTGGCTACACCTTC.

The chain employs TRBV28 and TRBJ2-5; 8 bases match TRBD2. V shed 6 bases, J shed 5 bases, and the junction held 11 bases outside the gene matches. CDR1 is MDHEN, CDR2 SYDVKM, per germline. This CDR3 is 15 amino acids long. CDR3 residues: CASSSGTRGSETQYF. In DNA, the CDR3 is TGTGCCAGCAGCTCCGGGACTAGAGGTTCGGAGACCCAGTACTTC.

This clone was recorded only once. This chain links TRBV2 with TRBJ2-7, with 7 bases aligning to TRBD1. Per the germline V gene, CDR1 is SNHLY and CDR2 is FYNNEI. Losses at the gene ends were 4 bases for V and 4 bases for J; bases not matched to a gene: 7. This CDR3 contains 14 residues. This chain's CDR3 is CASSVDRDSYEQYF. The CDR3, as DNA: TGTGCCAGCAGTGTCGACAGGGATTCGTACGAGCAGTACTTC.

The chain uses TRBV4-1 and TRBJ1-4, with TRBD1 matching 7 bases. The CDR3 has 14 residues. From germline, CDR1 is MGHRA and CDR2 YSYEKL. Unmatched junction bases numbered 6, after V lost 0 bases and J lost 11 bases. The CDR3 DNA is TGCGCCAGCAGCCAAGATCTGAGGGGGCGCAAACTGTTTTTT. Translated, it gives CASSQDLRGRKLFF.

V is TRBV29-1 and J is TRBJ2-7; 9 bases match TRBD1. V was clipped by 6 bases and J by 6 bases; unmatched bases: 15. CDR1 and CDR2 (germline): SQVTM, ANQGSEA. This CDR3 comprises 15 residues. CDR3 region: CSVLGYAGQGGEQYF. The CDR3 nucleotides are TGCAGCGTGCTAGGGTATGCGGGACAGGGTGGCGAGCAGTACTTC.

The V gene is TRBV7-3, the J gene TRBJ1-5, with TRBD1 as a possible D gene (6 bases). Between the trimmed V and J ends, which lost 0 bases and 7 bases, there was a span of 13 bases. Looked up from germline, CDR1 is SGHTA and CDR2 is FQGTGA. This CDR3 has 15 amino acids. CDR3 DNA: TGTGCCAGCAGCTTAACTGGGGGGCAAGGGCAGCCCCAGCATTTT. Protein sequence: CASSLTGGQGQPQHF.

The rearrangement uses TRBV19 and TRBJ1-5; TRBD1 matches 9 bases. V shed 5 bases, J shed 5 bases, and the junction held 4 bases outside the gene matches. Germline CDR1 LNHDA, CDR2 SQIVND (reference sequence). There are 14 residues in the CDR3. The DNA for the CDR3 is TGTGCCAGTAGTGCGGACAGGGGCCATCAGCCCCAGCATTTT. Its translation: CASSADRGHQPQHF.